This TCR beta chain originates from a study of blood T cell repertoires in COVID-19. Authors' data handling: Counts of nucleated cells, estimated from reference gene primer amplification, were obtained. Clones were sequenced by immunoSEQ multiplex PCR, and TCRdb holds only the in-frame ones, with some missing. V, J and clone size are those of that table, while D and trimming were read from the DNA. This sample has fewer than 350,000 clones; approximately 90% occur once, and the top ten carry 6.5% to 8%. The CDR3 loop spans 14 amino acids. The V gene's germline CDR1 is SGHTA and CDR2 FQGNSA. Trimming pared 5 bases from V and 2 bases from J, leaving 12 bases between.

The source material was peripheral blood. The source is a woman in her 30s with COVID-19, enrolled during active disease. V and J are TRBV7-2 and TRBJ1-2; D gene unclear. CDR3 in amino acids: CASSPLGGNYGYTF. Here the CDR3 DNA reads TGTGCCAGCAGCCCCCTAGGCGGAAACTATGGCTACACCTTC.